These T cell receptor beta chains were read from a single sample in a study of shared clonotypes between healthy human individuals. Clones were read by immunoSEQ multiplex PCR, and TCRdb kept only the in-frame ones, dropping some. The sample yields about 1.9 million clones, just under 95% seen once. Sequenced material: naive CD8+ T cells from PBMCs. The receptors derive from a man aged 18 to 35 in good health. Some clones in this sample may be carry-over from other donors' samples. The CDR3 runs from the conserved cysteine through the conserved F or W. Fields, in order: V gene, D gene, J gene, clone size, CDR3 DNA, CDR3 protein. The D gene is left open where the match is weak. Rows may omit the clone size; those that give it use once, few, many or a size class.

TRBV27	.	TRBJ2-7	.	TGTGCCAGCAGTTCCTCAACTAGCCCCCACGAGCAGTACTTC	CASSSSTSPHEQYF
TRBV9	TRBD2	TRBJ2-1	.	TGTGCCAGCAGCGAAGGTCCTGGGGGGGTCCAGTTCTTC	CASSEGPGGVQFF
TRBV19	.	TRBJ2-1	.	TGTGCCAGTATTGGGGAGGGGGGAAATGAGCAGTTCTTC	CASIGEGGNEQFF
TRBV18	.	TRBJ2-2	.	TGTGCCAGCTCACCACCGGAGGGTGCCCCTCTGGAGCTGTTTTTT	CASSPPEGAPLELFF
TRBV20-1	.	TRBJ2-7	.	TGCAGTGCTACCCAGGGCTACGAGCAGTACTTC	CSATQGYEQYF
TRBV6-4	TRBD1	TRBJ2-3	.	TGTGCCAGCAGTGACTCCGGGACAGGGGGCGCAGATACGCAGTATTTT	CASSDSGTGGADTQYF
TRBV7-2	.	TRBJ1-5	.	TGTGCCAGCAGCTTAGAACGGATTAATCAGCCCCAGCATTTT	CASSLERINQPQHF
TRBV4-2	TRBD1	TRBJ2-2	.	TGTGCCAGCAGCCAAGGGGACAGGCCCGGGTTGGGGGAGCTGTTTTTT	CASSQGDRPGLGELFF
TRBV6-5	TRBD1	TRBJ1-2	.	TGTGCCAGCAGTTACATAACCGGGACAGGGGCTGGCTACACCTTC	CASSYITGTGAGYTF
TRBV2	.	TRBJ2-7	.	TGTGCCAGCAGTGTTTGGGGAAGCTCCTACGAGCAGTACTTC	CASSVWGSSYEQYF
TRBV19	TRBD1	TRBJ2-1	.	TGTGCCAGTCGCCCAGAGGCCCGGACAGGGGAGGATGAGCAGTTCTTC	CASRPEARTGEDEQFF
TRBV6-1	.	TRBJ1-4	.	TGTGCCAGCAGGGGAGACAATATCCGCGAAAAACTGTTTTTT	CASRGDNIREKLFF
TRBV27	.	TRBJ2-3	.	TGTGCCAGCAGTTTTGACATCAGCACAGATACGCAGTATTTT	CASSFDISTDTQYF
TRBV2	.	TRBJ1-3	.	TGTGCCAGCAGTGAACCAGGGAACTCTGGAAACACCATATATTTT	CASSEPGNSGNTIYF
TRBV2	.	TRBJ2-1	.	TGTGCCAGCGGGGGCAATGAGCAGTTCTTC	CASGGNEQFF
TRBV2	.	TRBJ2-5	.	TGTGCCAGTTTATCCCCGAGGCTAGAGGGGCCAGAGACCCAGTACTTC	CASLSPRLEGPETQYF
TRBV7-3	.	TRBJ2-6	.	TGTGCCAGCAGCTTCCGACTAGATCAATTGGGCTCTGGGGCCAACGTCCTGACTTTC	CASSFRLDQLGSGANVLTF
TRBV5-5	.	TRBJ1-1	.	TGTGCCAGCAGCTTGTCAAGACACAGGATGAACACTGAAGCTTTCTTT	CASSLSRHRMNTEAFF
TRBV7-3	.	TRBJ1-1	once	TGTGCCAGCAGCCTCTCCAAGAACACTGAAGCTTTCTTT	CASSLSKNTEAFF
TRBV5-1	.	TRBJ1-1	.	TGCGCCAGCAGCTCGGTAGGGGGTGAAGCTTTCTTT	CASSSVGGEAFF
TRBV9	.	TRBJ1-4	.	TGTGCCAGCAGCGTAGAGGGAAGGGTTGGTGAAAAACTGTTTTTT	CASSVEGRVGEKLFF
TRBV6-6	.	TRBJ1-2	few	TGTGCCAGCAGTTACTCTGCGCCAGATGGCTACACCTTC	CASSYSAPDGYTF
TRBV29-1	.	TRBJ2-7	.	TGCAGCGTTAGTGGGTGGGAGAACACCTACGAGCAGTACTTC	CSVSGWENTYEQYF
TRBV9	TRBD1	TRBJ2-1	.	TGTGCCAGCAGCGCAGAGGGACAGGGAATCAATGAGCAGTTCTTC	CASSAEGQGINEQFF
TRBV25-1	.	TRBJ1-1	few	TGTGCCAGCAAGCAGGAGGGGACTGAAGCTTTCTTT	CASKQEGTEAFF
TRBV6-1	TRBD1	TRBJ1-5	.	TGTGCCAGCAGTGGGTGGGACAGGGGATATGACCAGCCCCAGCATTTT	CASSGWDRGYDQPQHF
TRBV2	.	TRBJ1-1	few	TGTGCCAGCAGTGAAGTGGTCACGCTGAACACTGAAGCTTTCTTT	CASSEVVTLNTEAFF
TRBV11-2	.	TRBJ2-7	.	TGTGCCAGCAGCATACGGACAGCCTACGAGCAGTACTTC	CASSIRTAYEQYF
TRBV10-2	TRBD1	TRBJ1-5	.	TGCGCCAGCAGCGAAAGGACAGGGGGCCAGCCCCAGCATTTT	CASSERTGGQPQHF
TRBV27	.	TRBJ2-2	.	TGTGCCAGCAGCCAGCTTAGGGTCGGGGAGCTGTTTTTT	CASSQLRVGELFF
TRBV5-6	.	TRBJ2-3	.	TGTGCCAGCAGCCCTCATCCTAGCGCGGGCGCAGATACGCAGTATTTT	CASSPHPSAGADTQYF
TRBV5-6	TRBD1	TRBJ1-2	.	TGTGCCAGCAGCTTCACTACAGGGGGCGTCTATGGCTACACCTTC	CASSFTTGGVYGYTF
TRBV6-5	.	TRBJ2-5	.	TGTGCCAGCAGTCCGCTAGGGGAGACCCAGTACTTC	CASSPLGETQYF
TRBV7-2	TRBD2	TRBJ2-1	.	TGTGCCAGCAGCTTATACCGGGAGGGCGCCAATGAGCAGTTCTTC	CASSLYREGANEQFF
TRBV6-1	.	TRBJ2-5	.	TGTGCCAGCAAGGGAATAGGGGAGACCCAGTACTTC	CASKGIGETQYF
TRBV4-1	TRBD1	TRBJ1-1	.	TGCGCCAGCAGCCAAGTTACAGGGGCCAAGAACACTGAAGCTTTCTTT	CASSQVTGAKNTEAFF
TRBV4-2	.	TRBJ2-7	.	TGTGCCAGCAGCCAAATGGAGACCTACGAGCAGTACTTC	CASSQMETYEQYF
TRBV4-1	.	TRBJ1-4	.	TGCGCCAGCAGCTCTCGAGCCCAAGCAACTAATGAAAAACTGTTTTTT	CASSSRAQATNEKLFF
TRBV6-5	TRBD1	TRBJ2-1	.	TGTGCCAGCAGTTACTGGGCAGGGGGTGATGAGCAGTTCTTC	CASSYWAGGDEQFF
TRBV29-1	TRBD2	TRBJ2-1	.	TGCAGCGAGCGGGAGGGCCAGAGTCGTGAGCAGTTCTTC	CSEREGQSREQFF
TRBV2	.	TRBJ1-2	once	TGTGCCAGCATACCCGGGGGGCTATATGGCTACACCTTC	CASIPGGLYGYTF
TRBV4-1	TRBD2	TRBJ2-5	.	TGCGCCAGCAGCCAACTGACTAGCCTCAAGACGGGGGAGACCCAGTACTTC	CASSQLTSLKTGETQYF
TRBV7-9	.	TRBJ1-4	.	TGTGCCAGCAGCTTAGAGTCCTCCGATGAAAAACTGTTTTTT	CASSLESSDEKLFF
TRBV28	TRBD2	TRBJ2-1	.	TGTGCCAGCAGCCGCGGACTAGCGTATACCTACAATGAGCAGTTCTTC	CASSRGLAYTYNEQFF
TRBV11-1	.	TRBJ2-7	once	TGTGCCAGCAGCCCGGGACTCCCGTACGAGCAGTACTTC	CASSPGLPYEQYF
TRBV7-9	TRBD1	TRBJ1-1	once	TGTGCCAGCAGCGCAGGGGGACTAATGAACACTGAAGCTTTCTTT	CASSAGGLMNTEAFF
TRBV2	TRBD1	TRBJ1-5	.	TGTGCCAGCAGTCACAGGGGGAATCAGCCCCAGCATTTT	CASSHRGNQPQHF
TRBV29-1	TRBD1	TRBJ2-7	.	TGCAGCGTCTCCGGGACAGCCACCTACGAGCAGTACTTC	CSVSGTATYEQYF
TRBV4-1	.	TRBJ2-3	.	TGCGCCAGCAGCCCCCTTGCAGGTCAGGATACGCAGTATTTT	CASSPLAGQDTQYF
TRBV5-5	.	TRBJ2-4	.	TGTGCCAGCAGCCAGGGACTTAGAAACATTCAGTACTTC	CASSQGLRNIQYF
TRBV28	.	TRBJ2-7	.	TGTGCCAGCAGTTTATGGGGAGGCTCAAACCCTCCCTACGAGCAGTACTTC	CASSLWGGSNPPYEQYF
TRBV13	.	TRBJ2-3	.	TGTGCCAGCCGTCGGGGGCTGGGCACCGGAAGACACACAGATACGCAGTATTTT	CASRRGLGTGRHTDTQYF
TRBV20-1	.	TRBJ2-3	.	TGCAGTGCTAGAGTGTGGGATACGCAGTATTTT	CSARVWDTQYF
TRBV6-5	.	TRBJ2-1	.	TGTGCCAGCAGTTTAATCATGAGCTCCTACAATGAGCAGTTCTTC	CASSLIMSSYNEQFF
TRBV7-9	TRBD1	TRBJ2-2	.	TGTGCCAGCAGCCCGCCGGGACAGGCGAACACCGGGGAGCTGTTTTTT	CASSPPGQANTGELFF